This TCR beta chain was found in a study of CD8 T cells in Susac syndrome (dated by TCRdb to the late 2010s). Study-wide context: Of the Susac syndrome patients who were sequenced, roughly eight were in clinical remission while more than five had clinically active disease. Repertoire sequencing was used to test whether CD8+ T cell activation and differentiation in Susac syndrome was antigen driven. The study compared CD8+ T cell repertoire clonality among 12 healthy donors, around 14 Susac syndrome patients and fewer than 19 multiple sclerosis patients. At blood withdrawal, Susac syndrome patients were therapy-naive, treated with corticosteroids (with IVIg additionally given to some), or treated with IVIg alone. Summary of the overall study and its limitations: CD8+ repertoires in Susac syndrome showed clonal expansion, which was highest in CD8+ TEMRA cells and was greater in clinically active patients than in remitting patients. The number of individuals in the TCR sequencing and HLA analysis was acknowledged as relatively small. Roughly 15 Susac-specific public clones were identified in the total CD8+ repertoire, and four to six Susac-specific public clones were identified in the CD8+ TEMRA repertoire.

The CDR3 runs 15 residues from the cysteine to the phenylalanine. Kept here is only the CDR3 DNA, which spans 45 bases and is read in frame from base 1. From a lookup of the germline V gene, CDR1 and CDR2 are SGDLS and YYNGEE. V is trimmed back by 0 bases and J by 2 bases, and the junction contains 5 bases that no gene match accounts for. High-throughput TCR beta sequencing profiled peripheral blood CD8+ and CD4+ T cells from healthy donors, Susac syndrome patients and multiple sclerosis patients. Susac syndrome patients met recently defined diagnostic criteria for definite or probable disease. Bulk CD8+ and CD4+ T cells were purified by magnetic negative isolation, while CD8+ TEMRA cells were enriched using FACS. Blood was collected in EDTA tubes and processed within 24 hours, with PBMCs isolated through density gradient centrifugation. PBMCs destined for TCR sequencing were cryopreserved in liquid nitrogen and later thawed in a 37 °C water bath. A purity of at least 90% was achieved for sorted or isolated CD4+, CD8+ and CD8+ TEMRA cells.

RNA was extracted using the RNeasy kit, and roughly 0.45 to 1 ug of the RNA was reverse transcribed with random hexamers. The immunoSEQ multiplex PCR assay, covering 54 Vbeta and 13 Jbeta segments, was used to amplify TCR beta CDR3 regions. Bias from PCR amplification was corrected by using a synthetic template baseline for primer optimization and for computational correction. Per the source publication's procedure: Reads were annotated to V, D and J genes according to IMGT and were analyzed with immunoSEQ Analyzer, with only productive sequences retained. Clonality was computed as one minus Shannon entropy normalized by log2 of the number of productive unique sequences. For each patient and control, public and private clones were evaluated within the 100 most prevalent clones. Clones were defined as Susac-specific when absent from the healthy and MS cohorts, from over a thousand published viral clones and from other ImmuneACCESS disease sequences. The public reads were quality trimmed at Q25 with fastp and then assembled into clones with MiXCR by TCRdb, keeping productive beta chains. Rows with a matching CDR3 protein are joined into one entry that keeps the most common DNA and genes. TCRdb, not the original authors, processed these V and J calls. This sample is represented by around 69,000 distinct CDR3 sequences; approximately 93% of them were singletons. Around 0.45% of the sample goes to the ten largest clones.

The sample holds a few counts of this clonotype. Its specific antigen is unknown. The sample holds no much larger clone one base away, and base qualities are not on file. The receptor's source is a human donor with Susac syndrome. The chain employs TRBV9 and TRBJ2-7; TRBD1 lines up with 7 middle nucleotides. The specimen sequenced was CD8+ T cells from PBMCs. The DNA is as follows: TGTGCCAGCAGCGTAGTGAGGGGGCCGGCCTACGAGCAGTACTTC. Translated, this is CASSVVRGPAYEQYF.